Given below is one TCR beta chain in context. V was trimmed by 4 bases and J by 1 base, leaving 10 bases between them. CDR3 length: 13 amino acids. Germline loops: CDR1 SQVTM, CDR2 ANQGSEA. In the original processing: Amplification of reference gene primers provided the estimated nucleated cell counts. Some clones are missing from TCRdb's copy, which holds only in-frame ones; the method was immunoSEQ multiplex PCR. V and J calls and clone size are copied from that table; D and trimming were computed from the DNA. The sample consists of more than 200,000 clones, 65% to 90% of them appearing once. This sample was included in a study of blood T cell repertoires in COVID-19. Overall study context: PBMCs, B-cell-depleted T cells, or T cells were the source of the cDNA or gDNA that made up the material.

The sequenced material came from peripheral blood. The chain links TRBV29-1 to TRBJ1-2; no reliable D call. The receptor was isolated from a woman in her thirties or forties who had recovered from COVID-19. The CDR3 nucleotides read TGCAGCGTTGGTCGGGGTCATAACTATGGCTACACCTTC. The encoded protein is CSVGRGHNYGYTF.